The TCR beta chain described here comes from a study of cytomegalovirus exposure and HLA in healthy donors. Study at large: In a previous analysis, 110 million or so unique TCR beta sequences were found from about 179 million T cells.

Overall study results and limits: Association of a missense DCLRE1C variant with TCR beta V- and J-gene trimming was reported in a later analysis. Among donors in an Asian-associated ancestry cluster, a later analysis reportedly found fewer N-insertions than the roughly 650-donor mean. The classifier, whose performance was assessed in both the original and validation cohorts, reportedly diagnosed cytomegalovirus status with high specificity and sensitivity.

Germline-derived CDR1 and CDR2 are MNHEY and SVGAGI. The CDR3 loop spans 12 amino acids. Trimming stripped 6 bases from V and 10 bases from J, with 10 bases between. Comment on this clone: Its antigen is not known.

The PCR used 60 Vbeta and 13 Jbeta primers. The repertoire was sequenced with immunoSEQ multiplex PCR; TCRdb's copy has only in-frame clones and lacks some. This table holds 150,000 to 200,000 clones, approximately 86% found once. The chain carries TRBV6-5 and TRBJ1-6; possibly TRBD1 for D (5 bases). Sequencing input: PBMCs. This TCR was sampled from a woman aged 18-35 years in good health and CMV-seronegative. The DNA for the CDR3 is TGTGCCAGCAGCCCGGGGGACTCACCCCTCCACTTT. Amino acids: CASSPGDSPLHF.